What follows are 7 T cell receptor beta chains derived from one specimen sequenced in a study of cytomegalovirus exposure and HLA in healthy donors. The PCR was carried out with 60 Vbeta primers and 13 Jbeta primers. Sequenced by immunoSEQ multiplex PCR; TCRdb stores in-frame clones only, minus some. Among some 120,000 clones listed, more than 75% were seen once. Sequencing was performed on PBMCs. The receptors come from a man under 40 in good health and CMV-seropositive.

V and J are TRBV6-6 and TRBJ2-1; 7 bases line up with TRBD2. CDR1 and CDR2 from the germline V gene are MNHNY and SVGAGI (reference sequence). This CDR3 is 16 amino acids long. Losses at the gene ends were 5 bases for V and 3 bases for J; bases not matched to a gene: 10. This CDR3 reads CASSPQLADNYNEQFF. The CDR3 bases are TGTGCCAGCAGTCCCCAGCTAGCGGATAACTACAATGAGCAGTTCTTC.

The chain combines TRBV6-5 with TRBJ1-1; D possibly corresponds to TRBD1 (5 bases). This CDR3 has 15 residues. V was cut by 0 bases and J by 5 bases, with 13 bases left in between. CDR1 and CDR2 (germline): MNHEY, SVGAGI. The CDR3 is CASSYSQGGGTEAFF. The CDR3 region has the DNA TGTGCCAGCAGTTACTCCCAGGGCGGTGGGACTGAAGCTTTCTTT.

The chain uses TRBV19 and TRBJ1-1, with 9 bases lining up with TRBD1. The length of the CDR3 is 12 residues. Trimming took 7 bases from V and 4 from J; bases not matched to a gene: 1. CDR1 LNHDA and CDR2 SQIVND come from the germline V gene (reference sequence). DNA of the CDR3: TGTGCCAGTAAGGACAGGGGCACTGAAGCTTTCTTT. It translates to CASKDRGTEAFF.

The chain joins TRBV7-2 to TRBJ1-1; D may be TRBD1 (5 bases). CDR1 is SGHTA, CDR2 FQGNSA, per germline. V was clipped by 5 bases and J by 1 base, with 8 bases between them. The CDR3 loop spans 13 amino acids. CDR3 loop: CASSMTENTEAFF. In DNA, the CDR3 is TGTGCCAGCAGCATGACAGAGAACACTGAAGCTTTCTTT.

This clone was seen just once. The gene calls are TRBV27 and TRBJ2-1, with TRBD2 as a possible D gene (6 bases). This CDR3 comprises 16 residues. Trimming pared 5 bases from V and 0 bases from J, leaving 14 bases between. In germline, CDR1 is MNHEY, CDR2 SMNVEV (reference sequence). The DNA for the CDR3 is TGTGCCAGCAGTCTCCTCAGCGGGCCCTCCTACAATGAGCAGTTCTTC. Translating it yields CASSLLSGPSYNEQFF.

The gene calls are TRBV28 and TRBJ1-4; 9 bases agree with TRBD1. CDR1 MDHEN and CDR2 SYDVKM come from the germline V gene. V shed 7 bases and J 0 bases; nucleotides not matched to a gene: 9. The CDR3 length is 17 residues. The CDR3 loop reads CASTGDRVFSTNEKLFF. CDR3 DNA sequence: TGTGCCAGCACCGGGGACAGGGTATTTTCAACTAATGAAAAACTGTTTTTT.

J is TRBJ1-1 and V is TRBV9; 7 positions match TRBD1. V trimming: 6 bases; J trimming: 1 base; junction bases outside the gene matches: 12. The CDR3 runs 16 residues. Germline values: CDR1 SGDLS, CDR2 YYNGEE. The CDR3 sequence: CASTRGSGTANTEAFF. In DNA form, the CDR3 reads TGTGCCAGCACGCGCGGAAGTGGGACAGCGAACACTGAAGCTTTCTTT.